This passage covers 16 T cell receptor beta chains from one sample sequenced in a study of T-cell reconstitution after alpha-beta-depleted transplantation in children. This sample's TCRbeta library carried unique molecular identifier barcodes. TCRdb fed the PCR reads into MiXCR, producing one record per CDR3 protein. The table lists around 700,000 distinct CDR3 sequences, around 14% of them singletons. The sequencing here drew on PBMCs, taken before TCRalphabeta/CD19-depleted stem cell transplant. The origin of the receptors is a girl aged 2 to 9 with congenital amegakaryocytic thrombocytopenia, due to receive a stem cell transplant.

The chain carries TRBV7-3 and TRBJ2-3; 12 bases line up with TRBD2. From germline, CDR1 is SGHTA and CDR2 FQGTGA. After removal of 5 bases from V and 2 bases from J, the junction contained 5 bases not matched to a gene. This CDR3 has 16 residues. The CDR3 sequence: CASSPTSGGYTDTQYF. DNA of the CDR3: TGTGCCAGCAGCCCCACTAGCGGGGGGTACACAGATACGCAGTATTTT.

The genes are TRBV20-1 and TRBJ1-5; D is unresolved. In germline, CDR1 is DFQATT, CDR2 SNEGSKA (reference sequence). V was cut by 3 bases and J by 0 bases, with 18 bases left in between. This CDR3 spans 17 amino acids. Here the CDR3 reads CSASSRRQSLSNQPQHF. In nucleotides, the CDR3 is TGCAGTGCTAGTAGTAGGCGACAAAGCCTTAGCAATCAGCCCCAGCATTTT.

This clonotype was seen repeatedly, ten times or more. Here the CDR3 reads CAISSGGEQETQYF. The DNA of the CDR3 is TGTGCCATCAGTTCAGGGGGCGAACAAGAGACCCAGTACTTC. J is TRBJ2-5 and V is TRBV10-3; 8 nucleotides agree with TRBD1. Germline lookup yields CDR1 ENHRY and CDR2 SYGVKD. Trimming took 5 bases from V and 2 from J; bases not matched to a gene: 4. The CDR3 runs to 14 residues.

This clonotype was counted many times. The chain recombines TRBV4-1 with TRBJ2-7; 7 nucleotides agree with TRBD2. Germline CDR1 reads MGHRA; CDR2 reads YSYEKL. Trimming took 1 base from V and 2 from J; bases not matched to a gene: 5. This CDR3 is built from 15 residues. CDR3 coding DNA: TGCGCCAGCAGCCAAGTGGAGCGGGGTACCTACGAGCAGTACTTC. It translates to CASSQVERGTYEQYF.

This rearrangement joins TRBV29-1 to TRBJ2-5; D uncertain. Trimming shortened V by 4 bases and J by 2 bases, and 11 bases separated the two germline ends. The CDR3 extends over 13 amino acids. Per the germline V gene, CDR1 is SQVTM and CDR2 is ANQGSEA. The CDR3 here is CSVGPGNQETQYF. CDR3 in DNA: TGCAGCGTTGGGCCCGGAAATCAAGAGACCCAGTACTTC.

The genes are TRBV5-1 and TRBJ2-1; 7 nucleotides agree with TRBD1. V lost 8 bases to trimming and J lost 5 bases; unmatched junction nucleotides: 10. There are 14 residues in the CDR3. Germline V gene sequence: CDR1 SGHRS, CDR2 YFSETQ. Here the CDR3 reads CASTRGPGDNEQFF. For the CDR3, the DNA is TGCGCCAGTACGAGGGGGCCAGGGGACAATGAGCAGTTCTTC.

This clonotype has a count of ten or more. The chain recombines TRBV18 with TRBJ2-2; a possible D gene is TRBD1 (7 bases). The germline V and J ends were trimmed by 0 bases and 11 bases, with 13 bases remaining between them. This CDR3 is 14 amino acids long. The germline V gene encodes CDR1 KGHSH and CDR2 LQKENI. The CDR3 DNA reads as TGTGCCAGCTCACCACCGACAGGGAGGTTCGAGCTGTTTTTT. It encodes CASSPPTGRFELFF.

This clonotype was seen many times. This sequence joins TRBV10-1 and TRBJ2-7; TRBD2 is a possible D gene (5 bases). Per the germline V gene, CDR1 is WNHNN and CDR2 is SYGVQD (reference sequence). The V and J ends lost 3 bases and 0 bases respectively, with 12 bases between them. The CDR3 length is 15 residues. In nucleotides, the CDR3 is TGCGCCAGCAGTGAAGGACTTGAGAGCTCCTACGAGCAGTACTTC. Translation: CASSEGLESSYEQYF.

The table lists this clonotype with a few counts. The genes are TRBV7-9 and TRBJ1-1; maybe TRBD1 (6 bases). This CDR3 has 13 amino acids. The V and J ends lost 5 bases and 5 bases respectively, with 12 bases between them. Per germline, CDR1 SEHNR and CDR2 FQNEAQ (reference sequence). CDR3 sequence: CASSGNRDTEAFF. The CDR3 nucleotides read TGTGCCAGCAGCGGAAACAGGGATACTGAAGCTTTCTTT.

This clonotype was counted at least ten times. The chain combines TRBV7-2 with TRBJ2-3; D uncertain. Germline-derived CDR1 and CDR2 are SGHTA and FQGNSA. V was shortened by 4 bases and J by 0 bases, with 11 bases between the two germline ends. The length of the CDR3 is 15 residues. The CDR3 DNA follows: TGTGCCAGCAGCTCAGACGTGGGTAGCACAGATACGCAGTATTTT. It yields the protein CASSSDVGSTDTQYF.

This clonotype came up many times. The J gene is TRBJ1-5, the V gene TRBV20-1; D unresolved. The V gene lost 2 bases and the J gene lost 9 bases, with 14 bases spanning the gap. Germline CDR1 and CDR2: DFQATT and SNEGSKA (reference sequence). The CDR3 loop spans 13 amino acids. CDR3 bases: TGCAGTGCTAGACCAGGATCGAGTCGGCCCCAGCATTTT. It is translated as CSARPGSSRPQHF.

The J gene is TRBJ2-1, the V gene TRBV2; 11 positions agree with TRBD2. In germline, CDR1 is SNHLY, CDR2 FYNNEI. V gave up 6 bases and J gave up 9 bases; unmatched junction bases: 10. CDR3 length: 15 amino acids. The chain's CDR3 is CASSPPSGRYGEQFF. The CDR3 nucleotides are TGTGCCAGCAGCCCACCTAGCGGGAGGTACGGTGAGCAGTTCTTC.

This rearrangement joins TRBV11-1 to TRBJ2-1, with D possibly being TRBD2 (6 bases). The germline V and J ends were trimmed by 2 bases and 0 bases, with 20 bases remaining between them. Germline CDR1 and CDR2: SGHAT and FQDESV (reference sequence). The CDR3 has 19 amino acids. The CDR3 reads CASSLRGGDVLSSYNEQFF. The CDR3 DNA reads TGTGCCAGCAGCTTAAGGGGAGGCGATGTCTTGAGCTCCTACAATGAGCAGTTCTTC.

This clonotype showed up many times. This sequence joins TRBV5-1 and TRBJ2-5; D is undetermined. This CDR3 has 13 residues. Per germline, CDR1 SGHRS and CDR2 YFSETQ. Trimming cost V 3 bases and J 3 bases, with 9 bases left between them. The CDR3 DNA is TGCGCCAGCAGCTCCCTAGGGAAAGAGACCCAGTACTTC. It yields the protein CASSSLGKETQYF.

This clonotype was counted between two and nine times. The rearrangement uses TRBV20-1 and TRBJ2-1; 12 bases fit TRBD2. This CDR3 comprises 18 residues. After removal of 6 bases from V and 0 bases from J, the junction contained 12 bases not matched to a gene. Per the germline V gene, CDR1 is DFQATT and CDR2 is SNEGSKA (reference sequence). CDR3 sequence: CSAYPTSGRWGSYNEQFF. Written as DNA, the CDR3 is TGCAGTGCCTATCCGACTAGCGGGAGATGGGGCTCCTACAATGAGCAGTTCTTC.

Ten or more counts support this clonotype. The chain links TRBV12-3 or TRBV12-4 to TRBJ2-3, with D maybe TRBD2 (5 bases). The CDR3 extends over 14 amino acids. Trimming took 7 bases from V and 3 from J, leaving 14 bases between them. The CDR3 spells CASTSSGRTDTQYF. The CDR3 bases are TGTGCCAGCACCTCTTCGGGGAGAACAGATACGCAGTATTTT.